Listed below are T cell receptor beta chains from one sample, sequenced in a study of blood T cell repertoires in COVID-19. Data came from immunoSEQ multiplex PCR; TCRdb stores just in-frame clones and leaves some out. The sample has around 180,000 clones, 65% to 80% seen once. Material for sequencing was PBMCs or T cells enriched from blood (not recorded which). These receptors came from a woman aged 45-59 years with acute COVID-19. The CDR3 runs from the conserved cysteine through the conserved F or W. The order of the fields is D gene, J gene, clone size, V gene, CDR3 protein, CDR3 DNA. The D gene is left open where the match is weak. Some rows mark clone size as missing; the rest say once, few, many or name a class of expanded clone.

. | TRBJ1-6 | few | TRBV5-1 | CASSLDLQGGNSPLHF | TGCGCCAGCAGCTTGGATTTACAGGGCGGTAATTCACCCCTCCACTTT
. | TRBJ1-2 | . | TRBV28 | CASSRGGNYGYTF | TGTGCCAGCAGTAGAGGGGGAAACTATGGCTACACCTTC
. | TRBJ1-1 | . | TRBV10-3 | CAITPGGGRAFF | TGTGCCATCACCCCCGGCGGGGGTAGAGCTTTCTTT
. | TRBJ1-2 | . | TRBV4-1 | CASSQANGLNYGYTF | TGCGCCAGCAGCCAAGCCAATGGACTAAACTATGGCTACACCTTC
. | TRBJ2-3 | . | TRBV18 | CASSPGDVGTSQYF | TGTGCCAGCTCACCGGGGGACGTAGGGACTTCGCAGTATTTT
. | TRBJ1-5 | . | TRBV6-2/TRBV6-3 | CASSPRQREGNQPQHF | TGTGCCAGCAGCCCCCGACAGAGGGAGGGCAATCAGCCCCAGCATTTT
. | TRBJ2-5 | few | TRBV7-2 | CASSALGGRETQYF | TGTGCCAGCAGCGCCCTGGGGGGAAGGGAGACCCAGTACTTC
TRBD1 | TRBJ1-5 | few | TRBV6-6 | CASRPRDRGSEQPQHF | TGTGCCAGCAGACCGCGGGACAGGGGATCAGAGCAGCCCCAGCATTTT
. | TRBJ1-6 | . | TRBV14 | CASSQEGRPNSPLHF | TGTGCCAGCAGCCAAGAGGGCAGGCCGAACTCACCCCTCCACTTT
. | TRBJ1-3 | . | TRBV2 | CASSEERWSGNTIYF | TGTGCCAGCAGTGAGGAGCGTTGGTCCGGAAACACCATATATTTT
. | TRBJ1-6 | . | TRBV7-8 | CASSLEIITVNSPLHF | TGTGCCAGCAGCTTAGAGATTATCACAGTTAATTCACCCCTCCACTTT
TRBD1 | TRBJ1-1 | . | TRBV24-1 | CATSSAAGGKNTEAFF | TGTGCCACCAGTTCCGCGGCAGGGGGTAAGAACACTGAAGCTTTCTTT
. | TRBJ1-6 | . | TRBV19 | CASRDQWAADNSPLHF | TGTGCCAGTAGAGACCAATGGGCAGCCGATAATTCACCCCTCCACTTT
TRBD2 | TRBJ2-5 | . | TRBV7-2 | CASSFQRGAGETQYF | TGTGCCAGCAGCTTCCAGCGGGGGGCGGGGGAGACCCAGTACTTC
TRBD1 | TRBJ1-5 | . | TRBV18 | CASNEGQGGNQPQHF | TGTGCCAGCAACGAAGGACAGGGTGGCAATCAGCCCCAGCATTTT
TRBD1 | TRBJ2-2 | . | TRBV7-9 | CASRQDRALDTGELFF | TGTGCCAGCAGACAGGACAGGGCCTTGGACACCGGGGAGCTGTTTTTT
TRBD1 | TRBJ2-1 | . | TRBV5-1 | CASSLESGTAYNEQFF | TGCGCCAGCAGCTTGGAATCGGGGACAGCCTACAATGAGCAGTTCTTC
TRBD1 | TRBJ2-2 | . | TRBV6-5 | CASRQGTANTGELFF | TGTGCCAGCAGGCAAGGGACAGCGAACACCGGGGAGCTGTTTTTT
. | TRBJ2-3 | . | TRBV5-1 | CASSLTGPYGTDTQYF | TGCGCCAGCAGCTTGACAGGCCCCTACGGCACAGATACGCAGTATTTT
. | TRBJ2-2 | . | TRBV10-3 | CAISDNQDTGELFF | TGTGCCATCAGTGACAATCAGGACACCGGGGAGCTGTTTTTT
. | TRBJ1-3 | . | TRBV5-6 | CASSLPEDSGNTIYF | TGTGCCAGCAGCCTACCGGAGGACTCTGGAAACACCATATATTTT
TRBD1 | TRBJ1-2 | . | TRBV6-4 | CASSDSGTGGRGYTF | TGTGCCAGCAGTGACTCTGGGACAGGGGGCCGAGGCTACACCTTC
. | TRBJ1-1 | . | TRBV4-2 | CASSQDRGRAGAFF | TGTGCCAGCAGCCAAGATCGAGGTCGGGCGGGGGCTTTCTTT
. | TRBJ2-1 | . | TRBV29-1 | CSVERQPNEQFF | TGCAGCGTTGAACGACAGCCCAATGAGCAGTTCTTC
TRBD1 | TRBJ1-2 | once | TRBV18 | CASSPEGARGYTF | TGTGCCAGCTCACCAGAGGGGGCGAGGGGCTACACCTTC
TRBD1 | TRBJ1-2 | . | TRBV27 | CASSSTQGAHGYTF | TGTGCCAGCAGTTCCACGCAGGGGGCGCATGGCTACACCTTC
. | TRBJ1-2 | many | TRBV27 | CASRQGGANYGYTF | TGTGCCAGCAGACAGGGTGGAGCTAACTATGGCTACACCTTC
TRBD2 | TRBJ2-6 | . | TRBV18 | CASSPNSGGLSGANVLTF | TGTGCCAGCTCACCAAACAGCGGGGGCCTCTCTGGGGCCAACGTCCTGACTTTC
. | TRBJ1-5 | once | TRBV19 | CASTLEASSGQPQHF | TGTGCCAGTACCCTAGAGGCGAGTTCCGGTCAGCCCCAGCATTTT
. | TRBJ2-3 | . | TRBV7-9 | CASSLTGSTDTQYF | TGTGCCAGCAGCTTAACTGGTAGCACAGATACGCAGTATTTT
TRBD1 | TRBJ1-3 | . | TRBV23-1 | CASSRDRTGELSSTGNTIYF | TGCGCCAGCAGTCGCGATAGGACAGGGGAATTAAGTTCTACGGGAAACACCATATATTTT
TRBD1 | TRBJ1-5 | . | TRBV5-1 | CASSLGQGASSNQPQHF | TGCGCCAGCAGCTTGGGACAGGGGGCAAGTAGCAATCAGCCCCAGCATTTT
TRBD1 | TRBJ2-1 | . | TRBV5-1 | CASSLNIAGQGKSNEQFF | TGCGCCAGCAGCTTGAATATTGCGGGACAGGGGAAGTCCAATGAGCAGTTCTTC
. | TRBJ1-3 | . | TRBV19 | CASNEGPGGRGNTIYF | TGTGCCAGTAACGAGGGCCCGGGAGGCCGAGGAAACACCATATATTTT
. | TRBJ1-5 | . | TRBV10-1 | CASQTGRRNQPQHF | TGCGCCAGCCAAACAGGGCGGCGCAATCAGCCCCAGCATTTT
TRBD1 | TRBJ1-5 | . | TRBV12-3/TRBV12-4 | CASGQEYQPQHF | TGTGCCAGTGGACAGGAATATCAGCCCCAGCATTTT
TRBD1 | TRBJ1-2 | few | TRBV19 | CASTRGQLNYGYTF | TGTGCCAGTACTCGGGGACAGCTAAACTATGGCTACACCTTC
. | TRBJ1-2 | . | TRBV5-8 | CASSLGLQGYTF | TGTGCCAGCAGCTTGGGCCTTCAGGGCTACACCTTC
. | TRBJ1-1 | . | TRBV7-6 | CASSSSSPIGGRSTEAFF | TGTGCCAGCAGCTCCTCCAGCCCTATTGGGGGGAGATCCACTGAAGCTTTCTTT
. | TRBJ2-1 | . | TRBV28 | CASAVGVNNEQFF | TGTGCCAGCGCGGTAGGGGTCAACAATGAGCAGTTCTTC
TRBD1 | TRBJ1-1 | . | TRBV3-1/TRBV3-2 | CASSEGAVAFF | TGTGCCAGCAGCGAGGGGGCAGTGGCTTTCTTT
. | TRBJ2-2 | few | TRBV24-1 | CATREDRPTGELFF | TGTGCCACCAGGGAGGACAGACCCACCGGGGAGCTGTTTTTT
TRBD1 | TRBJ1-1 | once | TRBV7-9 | CASSLVTAGGETEAFF | TGTGCCAGCAGCTTAGTGACGGCAGGGGGCGAGACTGAAGCTTTCTTT
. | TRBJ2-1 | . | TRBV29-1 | CSVVRHNEQFF | TGCAGCGTGGTCAGGCACAATGAGCAGTTCTTC
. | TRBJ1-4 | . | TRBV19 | CASSIHEGASNEKLFF | TGTGCCAGTAGTATCCATGAAGGGGCATCTAATGAAAAACTGTTTTTT
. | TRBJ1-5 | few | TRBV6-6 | CASSYSGGGNQPQHF | TGTGCCAGCAGTTACTCCGGGGGAGGGAATCAGCCCCAGCATTTT
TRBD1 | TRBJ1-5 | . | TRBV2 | CASGAEGGFSQPQHF | TGTGCCAGCGGGGCGGAAGGGGGCTTCAGTCAGCCCCAGCATTTT